What follows are 16 T cell receptor beta chains derived from one specimen sequenced in a study of blood T cell repertoires in COVID-19 (dated by TCRdb to between 2020 and 2021). Receptor libraries were prepared by the immunoSEQ multiplex PCR assay. The clones in this table, taken by TCRdb from immuneACCESS, are in-frame only. Not every clone is retained; where verified, under half of the shortfall comes from an unresolved V gene, and the cause of the rest is unknown. This sample comprises roughly 250,000 clones, 65% to 90% of them detected only once. 4.9% of the sample rests with the top ten. The specimen sequenced was peripheral blood. The receptor set was obtained from an elderly woman with active or convalescent COVID-19.

J is TRBJ2-2 and V is TRBV5-1; D is perhaps TRBD2 (5 bases). Between the trimmed V and J ends, which lost 4 bases and 7 bases, there was a span of 14 bases. CDR1 and CDR2 (germline): SGHRS, YFSETQ. CDR3 length: 14 amino acids. Written as DNA, the CDR3 is TGCGCCAGCAGCGCATCTAGCTCTCACGGGGAGCTGTTTTTT. Its translation: CASSASSSHGELFF.

The chain links TRBV5-1 to TRBJ1-3, with D maybe TRBD1 (6 bases). The CDR3 totals 15 residues. V lost 2 bases, J lost 0 bases, and 9 bases lay in between. The germline V gene encodes CDR1 SGHRS and CDR2 YFSETQ. The CDR3 loop reads CASSLNRASGNTIYF. The CDR3 bases are TGCGCCAGCAGCTTAAACAGGGCCTCTGGAAACACCATATATTTT.

A single count supports this clone. This sequence joins TRBV6-5 and TRBJ2-1, with a possible D match to TRBD2 (7 bases). V was clipped by 2 bases and J by 7 bases, with 12 bases between them. This CDR3 is built from 14 residues. Germline CDR1 is MNHEY and CDR2 is SVGAGI. For the CDR3, the DNA is TGTGCCAGCAGTTACCCCGGGGGGCGGAATGAGCAGTTCTTC. As protein: CASSYPGGRNEQFF.

The chain links TRBV2 to TRBJ1-6, with 8 bases identical to TRBD1. V was pared by 1 base and J by 11 bases, with 4 bases of the junction left unmatched. This CDR3 has 14 residues. Germline-derived CDR1 and CDR2 are SNHLY and FYNNEI. CDR3 sequence: CASSEGDRRTPLHF. DNA for the CDR3: TGTGCCAGCAGTGAAGGGGACAGGAGAACACCCCTCCACTTT.

This clone occurred once. This chain uses TRBV10-1 with TRBJ2-1, with TRBD2 matching over 13 bases. After removal of 4 bases from V and 4 bases from J, the junction contained 4 bases not matched to a gene. The CDR3 is 16 amino acids. Germline V gives CDR1 WNHNN, CDR2 SYGVQD (reference sequence). Here the CDR3 DNA reads TGCGCCAGCAGTGGGACTAGCGGGGGACGATACAATGAGCAGTTCTTC. Protein: CASSGTSGGRYNEQFF.

This clone appeared once. CDR3 loop: CSADRAYEQYF. The CDR3 DNA follows: TGCAGTGCCGACAGGGCGTACGAGCAGTACTTC. This sequence joins TRBV20-1 and TRBJ2-7, with 7 bases fitting TRBD1. Trimming cost V 6 bases and J 4 bases; bases outside gene matches: 3. Germline V lookup: CDR1 DFQATT, CDR2 SNEGSKA (reference sequence). CDR3 length: 11 amino acids.

This chain uses TRBV2 with TRBJ2-7, with no clear D. V lost 7 bases and J 2 bases, leaving 3 bases between the germline ends. CDR1 is SNHLY and CDR2 is FYNNEI in the germline V gene. This CDR3 has 10 residues. The DNA for the CDR3 is TGTGCCAGCAAGCCCTACGAGCAGTACTTC. It yields the protein CASKPYEQYF.

The chain couples TRBV19 to TRBJ1-2; no definite D call. V was cut by 4 bases and J by 7 bases, with 19 bases left in between. The CDR3 sequence is 15 residues long. The germline gives CDR1 LNHDA, CDR2 SQIVND (reference sequence). Here the CDR3 reads CASSTPGIIPPGYTF. Written as DNA, the CDR3 is TGTGCCAGTAGTACACCAGGAATCATCCCCCCTGGCTACACCTTC.

The chain links TRBV27 to TRBJ2-1, with D perhaps matching TRBD1 (5 bases). Germline CDR1 is MNHEY and CDR2 is SMNVEV (reference sequence). This CDR3 spans 14 amino acids. V was pared by 3 bases and J by 7 bases, with 13 bases between. CDR3 amino acids: CASSFRARSNEQFF. The CDR3 bases are TGTGCCAGCAGTTTCAGGGCCAGGTCGAATGAGCAGTTCTTC.

The chain links TRBV29-1 to TRBJ1-2, with D possibly being TRBD1 (5 bases). The germline V gene encodes CDR1 SQVTM and CDR2 ANQGSEA. This CDR3 has 13 residues. The V end lost 4 bases, the J end lost 8 bases, and 17 bases lay between the germline ends. CDR3 sequence: CSVGLGLITGYTF. For the CDR3, the DNA is TGCAGCGTTGGGCTGGGACTGATCACCGGCTACACCTTC.

V and J are TRBV30 and TRBJ1-2; D gene uncertain. The V gene lost 2 bases and the J gene lost 4 bases, with 11 bases spanning the gap. CDR1 is GTSNPN, CDR2 SVGIG, per germline (reference sequence). The length of the CDR3 is 13 residues. Here the CDR3 reads CAWSPPNPYGYTF. The CDR3 DNA follows: TGTGCCTGGAGTCCCCCAAATCCCTATGGCTACACCTTC. Variable domain in full (rest from reference TRBV30 and TRBJ1-2): SQTIHQWPATLVQPVGSPLSLECTVEGTSNPNLYWYRQAAGRGLQLLFYSVGIGQISSEVPQNLSASRPQDRQFILSSKKLLLSDSGFYLCAWSPPNPYGYTFGSGTRLTVV.

The CDR3 is CASSQGQGGNQPQHF. The CDR3 DNA sequence: TGTGCCAGCAGTCAAGGACAGGGTGGGAATCAGCCCCAGCATTTT. The chain combines TRBV2 with TRBJ1-5; 8 nucleotides align to TRBD1. The V and J ends lost 5 bases and 4 bases, in that order; junction bases with no gene match: 7. This CDR3 is 15 amino acids long. Germline V lookup: CDR1 SNHLY, CDR2 FYNNEI. Variable domain in full (rest from reference TRBV2 and TRBJ1-5): EPEVTQTPSHQVTQMGQEVILRCVPISNHLYFYWYRQILGQKVEFLVSFYNNEISEKSEIFDDQFSVERPDGSNFTLKIRSTKLEDSAMYFCASSQGQGGNQPQHFGDGTRLSIL.

This clone has a handful of counts. The chain's CDR3 is CASSPRGQVNTEAFF. The CDR3 DNA is TGTGCCAGCAGTCCACGAGGACAGGTGAACACTGAAGCTTTCTTT. The chain links TRBV28 to TRBJ1-1; 7 positions match TRBD1. CDR3 length: 15 amino acids. Per germline, CDR1 MDHEN and CDR2 SYDVKM. V lost 5 bases, J lost 0 bases, and 6 bases stayed unmatched.

This chain joins TRBV27 and TRBJ2-1; weak D call: TRBD2 (6 bases). CDR1 and CDR2 from the germline V gene are MNHEY and SMNVEV (reference sequence). V gave up 0 bases and J gave up 7 bases, with 10 bases separating them. CDR3 length equals 14 residues. CDR3: CASSLSWTKNEQFF. The CDR3 DNA sequence: TGTGCCAGCAGTTTATCGTGGACTAAAAATGAGCAGTTCTTC.

This chain connects TRBV2 to TRBJ1-2, with D possibly TRBD1 on 5 matching bases. CDR3 length equals 14 residues. Germline assignment: CDR1 SNHLY and CDR2 FYNNEI. Trimming pared 6 bases from V and 3 bases from J, leaving 14 bases between. DNA for the CDR3: TGTGCCAGCAGAACAAACAGGATCCACTATGGCTACACCTTC. Translated: CASRTNRIHYGYTF. Drawing the rest from reference TRBV2 and TRBJ1-2, the complete variable domain is EPEVTQTPSHQVTQMGQEVILRCVPISNHLYFYWYRQILGQKVEFLVSFYNNEISEKSEIFDDQFSVERPDGSNFTLKIRSTKLEDSAMYFCASRTNRIHYGYTFGSGTRLTVV.

The gene calls are TRBV5-1 and TRBJ1-2, with 9 bases that match TRBD1. Trimming took 3 bases from V and 7 from J; bases not matched to a gene: 16. Germline-derived CDR1 and CDR2 are SGHRS and YFSETQ. The CDR3 runs to 17 residues. CDR3: CASSSHWTGAPAFGYTF. The DNA of the CDR3 is TGCGCCAGCAGCTCCCACTGGACAGGGGCCCCGGCTTTTGGCTACACCTTC.